This T cell receptor beta chain was identified in a study of blood T cell repertoires in COVID-19. Authors' data handling: Amplification from reference gene primers served as the basis for estimated nucleated cell counts. Sequencing used immunoSEQ multiplex PCR; TCRdb keeps in-frame clones, though not all of them. That table furnishes V, J and clone size, whereas the DNA furnished D and trimming. Of roughly 250,000 clones in the sample, 80% to 90% are singletons; the top ten hold 0.87%. Per germline, CDR1 MGHRA and CDR2 YSYEKL. Trimming stripped 5 bases from V and 8 bases from J, with 18 bases between. This CDR3 region has 15 residues. Those designated as exposed participants met a COVID-19 case within 2 weeks before study entry.

What was sequenced was PBMCs or T cells enriched from blood (not recorded which). The chain is built from TRBV4-1 and TRBJ1-4, with TRBD1 as a possible D gene (6 bases). The sequence was collected from a man aged 45-60 years who had been exposed to COVID-19. The chain's CDR3 is CASSSAGGWSEKLFF. The DNA of the CDR3 is TGCGCCAGCAGCTCCGCGGGGGGCTGGTCCGAAAAACTGTTTTTT.